This T cell receptor beta chain stems from a study of blood T cell repertoires in COVID-19. Between the trimmed V and J ends, which lost 3 bases and 4 bases, there was a span of 7 bases. Germline V CDR1 and CDR2: DFQATT, SNEGSKA (reference sequence). There are 12 residues in the CDR3. The data were produced by immunoSEQ multiplex PCR, yet TCRdb's version contains in-frame clones alone and is incomplete. The sample gives about 210,000 clones, about 89% of which show up once; about 5% is in the top ten. The receptor was derived from a middle-aged woman with acute or convalescent COVID-19. Sequencing was done on a sample of peripheral blood. The chain uses TRBV20-1 and TRBJ2-1, with D tentatively TRBD1 (5 bases). The CDR3 is CSASRGYNEQFF. In nucleotides, the CDR3 is TGCAGTGCTAGTAGGGGATACAATGAGCAGTTCTTC.